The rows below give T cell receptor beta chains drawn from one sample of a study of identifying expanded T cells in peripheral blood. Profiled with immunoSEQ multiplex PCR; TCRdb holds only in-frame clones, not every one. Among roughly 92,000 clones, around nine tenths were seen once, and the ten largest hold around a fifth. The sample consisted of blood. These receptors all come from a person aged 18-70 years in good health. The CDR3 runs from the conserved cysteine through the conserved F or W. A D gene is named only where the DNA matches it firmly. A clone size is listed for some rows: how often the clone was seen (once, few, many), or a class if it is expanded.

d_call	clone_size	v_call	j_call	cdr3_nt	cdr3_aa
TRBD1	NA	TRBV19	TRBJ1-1	TGTGCCAGTATCAGAGGACAGGGACTCACTGAAGCTTTCTTT	CASIRGQGLTEAFF
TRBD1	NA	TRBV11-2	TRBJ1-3	TGTGCCAGCAGCCCCCGGACAGGGGATGGAAACACCATATATTTT	CASSPRTGDGNTIYF
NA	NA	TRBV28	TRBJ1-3	TGTGCCAACCCCAAGGGGATTCCCTCTGGAAACACCATATATTTT	CANPKGIPSGNTIYF
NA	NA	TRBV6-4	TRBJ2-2	TGTGCCAGCAGTGACGCAAGCGGGGAGCTGTTTTTT	CASSDASGELFF
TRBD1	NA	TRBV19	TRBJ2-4	TGTGCCAGTAGTGTGCACCGGGACAGTCAGTACTTC	CASSVHRDSQYF
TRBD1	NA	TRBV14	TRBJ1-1	TGTGCCAGCAGCCAAGAGCCAGGGGGCGAGACTGAAGCTTTCTTT	CASSQEPGGETEAFF
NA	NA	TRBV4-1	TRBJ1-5	TGCGCCAGCAGCCCTCTGGAGGGGAATCAGCCCCAGCATTTT	CASSPLEGNQPQHF
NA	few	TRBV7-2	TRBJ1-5	TGTGCCAGCAGCTTAATGGTGGGGGTTGATGGGCCCCAGCATTTT	CASSLMVGVDGPQHF
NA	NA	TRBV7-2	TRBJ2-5	TGTGCCAGCAGCTTAGGCCACCAAGAGACCCAGTACTTC	CASSLGHQETQYF
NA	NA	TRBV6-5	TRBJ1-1	TGTGCCAGCAGTTGGAGTAAAGTCGGGAACACTGAAGCTTTCTTT	CASSWSKVGNTEAFF
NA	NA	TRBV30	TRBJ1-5	TGTGCCTGGAGTGTCTTCTCCTTAGTGGGGGGCCAGCCCCAGCATTTT	CAWSVFSLVGGQPQHF
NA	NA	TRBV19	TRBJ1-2	TGTGCCAGCCGAAGGACGCTAGCCCATGGCTACACCTTC	CASRRTLAHGYTF
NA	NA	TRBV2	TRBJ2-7	TGTGCCAGCAGTTCGGATACAGAGGAGCAGTACTTC	CASSSDTEEQYF
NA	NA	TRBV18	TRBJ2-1	TGTGCCAGCTCTCTAGGGGGTGGCGGCAATGAGCAGTTCTTC	CASSLGGGGNEQFF
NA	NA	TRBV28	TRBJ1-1	TGTGCCAGTCGGGTGAACACTGAAGCTTTCTTT	CASRVNTEAFF
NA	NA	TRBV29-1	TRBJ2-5	TGCAGCGTCGCAGTCCAGGGTTTGCCAGAGACCCAGTACTTC	CSVAVQGLPETQYF
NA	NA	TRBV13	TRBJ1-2	TGTGCCAGCAGCTTAGGGGCAGGGAATACTAACTATGGCTACACCTTC	CASSLGAGNTNYGYTF
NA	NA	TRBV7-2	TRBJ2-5	TGTGCCAGCAGCTTGGTCCAAGAGACCCAGTACTTC	CASSLVQETQYF
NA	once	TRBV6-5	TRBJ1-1	TGTGCCAGCAGTAAGGGCGGCACTGAAGCTTTCTTT	CASSKGGTEAFF
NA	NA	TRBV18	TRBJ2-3	TGTGCCAGCTCACCACGCGGGACTCACTCCAACGACCCTCCAGATACGCAGTATTTT	CASSPRGTHSNDPPDTQYF
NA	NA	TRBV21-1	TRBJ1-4	TGTGCCAGCAGCAAAAGGGACAGGGGGCGGTCTCGTGAAAAACTGTTTTTT	CASSKRDRGRSREKLFF
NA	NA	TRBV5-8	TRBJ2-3	TGTGCCAGCAGCTTGGCCGTAGGGGGGACTAGCACAGATACGCAGTATTTT	CASSLAVGGTSTDTQYF
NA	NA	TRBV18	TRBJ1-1	TGTGCCAGCTCGCCAGATTTGAACACTGAAGCTTTCTTT	CASSPDLNTEAFF
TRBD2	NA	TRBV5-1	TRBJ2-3	TGCGCCAGCAGCTCCTCTAGCGGGGGGGCAAATACGCAGTATTTT	CASSSSSGGANTQYF
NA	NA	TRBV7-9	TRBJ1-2	TGTGCCAGCAGCTTAAGGCCCCAGGGATATGGCTACACCTTC	CASSLRPQGYGYTF
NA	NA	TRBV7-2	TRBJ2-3	TGTGCCAGCAGCGGACGCCCATCAGGACAGTTTAGAAACACAGATACGCAGTATTTT	CASSGRPSGQFRNTDTQYF
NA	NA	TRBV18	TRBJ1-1	TGTGCCAGCTCACCAGGGACCGAAGCTTTCTTT	CASSPGTEAFF
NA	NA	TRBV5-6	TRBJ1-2	TGTGCCAGCAGCTTGGCCGGAGCGGCCTATGGCTACACCTTC	CASSLAGAAYGYTF
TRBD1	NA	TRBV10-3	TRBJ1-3	TGTGCCACACAGGGGGCTGGAAACACCATATATTTT	CATQGAGNTIYF